These T cell receptor beta chains were read from a single sample in a study of T-cell reconstitution after alpha-beta-depleted transplantation in children. Each CDR3 protein gets one entry after TCRdb re-called the PCR reads with MiXCR. The sample yields 170,000 or so distinct CDR3 sequences, approximately 6.6% seen once. Sequenced material: PBMCs from the stem cell graft donor, taken from the stem cell graft. These receptors were collected from a human donor who donated a stem cell graft to a child with Wiskott-Aldrich syndrome. Each CDR3 is given with its conserved first and last residue. Fields, in order: V gene, J gene, clone size, D gene, CDR3 protein, CDR3 DNA. The D gene is left open where the match is weak. For some rows the clone size is stated as once, few or many, or as a class when expanded; others skip it.

TRBV30	TRBJ2-7	NA	NA	CAWRKTYEQYF	TGTGCCTGGAGGAAGACCTACGAGCAGTACTTC
TRBV4-3	TRBJ2-5	many	NA	CASSQDLWETQYF	TGCGCCAGCAGCCAAGATCTATGGGAGACCCAGTACTTC
TRBV5-1	TRBJ1-1	many	NA	CASSLDALDTEAFF	TGCGCCAGCAGCTTGGACGCACTAGACACTGAAGCTTTCTTT
TRBV20-1	TRBJ2-1	NA	NA	CSASSPVSSYNEQFF	TGCAGTGCTAGCAGTCCGGTGAGCTCCTACAATGAGCAGTTCTTC
TRBV7-9	TRBJ1-2	NA	NA	CASSATLGDGYTF	TGTGCCAGCAGCGCTACCCTTGGGGATGGCTACACCTTC
TRBV30	TRBJ2-7	many	TRBD1	CAWSEVVQGAFEQYF	TGTGCCTGGAGTGAAGTGGTACAGGGGGCGTTCGAGCAGTACTTC
TRBV6-1	TRBJ2-1	many	TRBD2	CASSEASGSYNEQFF	TGTGCCAGCAGTGAAGCTAGCGGGAGTTACAATGAGCAGTTCTTC
TRBV2	TRBJ1-5	many	NA	CASDKGDQPQHF	TGTGCCAGCGATAAAGGAGATCAGCCCCAGCATTTT
TRBV6-2/TRBV6-3	TRBJ2-7	many	NA	CASTSGAYEQYF	TGTGCCAGCACCTCGGGGGCCTACGAGCAGTACTTC
TRBV5-1	TRBJ1-1	NA	TRBD1	CASSEGQREGTEAFF	TGCGCCAGCAGCGAGGGACAGCGAGAGGGCACTGAAGCTTTCTTT
TRBV5-1	TRBJ2-1	many	TRBD1	CASSLGAGTGDEQFF	TGCGCCAGCAGCTTGGGGGCCGGGACAGGGGATGAGCAGTTCTTC
TRBV6-1	TRBJ2-2	many	NA	CASRTYSPGSSTGELFF	TGTGCCAGCAGAACTTACTCGCCAGGGAGCTCCACCGGGGAGCTGTTTTTT
TRBV10-3	TRBJ2-3	many	TRBD2	CATGGGFRDTQYF	TGTGCCACGGGGGGGGGATTTCGAGATACGCAGTATTTT
TRBV7-6	TRBJ1-1	few	NA	CASSLGAGRTTSEAFF	TGTGCCAGCAGCTTAGGGGCGGGGAGGACCACTTCGGAAGCTTTCTTT
TRBV25-1	TRBJ1-5	many	NA	CASSEAGKNNQPQHF	TGTGCCAGCAGTGAGGCGGGGAAGAACAATCAGCCCCAGCATTTT
TRBV18	TRBJ2-1	many	NA	CASSPPKAGGNEQFF	TGTGCCAGCTCACCACCGAAGGCAGGGGGGAATGAGCAGTTCTTC
TRBV20-1	TRBJ2-3	many	TRBD2	CSARDLAGDADTQYF	TGCAGTGCTAGAGATCTAGCGGGGGATGCAGATACGCAGTATTTT
TRBV12-3/TRBV12-4	TRBJ2-3	many	TRBD2	CASSTSGGAKDTQYF	TGTGCCAGCAGCACTAGCGGGGGGGCAAAAGATACGCAGTATTTT
TRBV29-1	TRBJ2-2	many	TRBD1	CSVDRDRAVTGELFF	TGCAGCGTTGATAGGGACAGGGCGGTCACCGGGGAGCTGTTTTTT
TRBV6-5	TRBJ2-1	many	NA	CASSYSRAAYMNEQFF	TGTGCCAGCAGTTACTCCCGGGCAGCTTATATGAATGAGCAGTTCTTC
TRBV12-3/TRBV12-4	TRBJ2-3	many	NA	CASSWGGFTDTQYF	TGTGCCAGCAGTTGGGGCGGATTCACAGATACGCAGTATTTT
TRBV7-9	TRBJ2-3	NA	TRBD1	CASSLDRGVTDTQYF	TGTGCCAGCAGCTTGGACAGGGGAGTCACAGATACGCAGTATTTT
TRBV4-1	TRBJ2-7	many	NA	CASSQVGVRYEQYF	TGCGCCAGCAGCCAAGTCGGTGTCCGTTACGAGCAGTACTTC
TRBV20-1	TRBJ1-3	many	NA	CSARNSRSSGNTIYF	TGCAGTGCTAGAAATTCCCGGAGCTCTGGAAACACCATATATTTT
TRBV20-1	TRBJ2-1	many	TRBD2	CSARDTSSGRTSYNEQFF	TGCAGTGCTAGAGATACTTCTAGCGGGAGGACCTCCTACAATGAGCAGTTCTTC
TRBV20-1	TRBJ1-1	few	NA	CSASHDGVTTEAFF	TGCAGTGCTAGTCATGATGGGGTAACGACTGAAGCTTTCTTT
TRBV3-1	TRBJ2-6	many	NA	CASSQGIPSSGANVLTF	TGTGCCAGCAGCCAGGGGATCCCTAGCTCTGGGGCCAACGTCCTGACTTTC
TRBV7-9	TRBJ2-1	many	NA	CASREGAILEQFF	TGTGCCAGCAGGGAAGGCGCCATCCTTGAGCAGTTCTTC
TRBV10-3	TRBJ2-2	many	NA	CAIEDGENTGELFF	TGTGCCATAGAAGACGGGGAAAACACCGGGGAGCTGTTTTTT
TRBV7-2	TRBJ1-2	few	NA	CASSLDGPNYGYTF	TGTGCCAGCAGCTTAGACGGACCAAACTATGGCTACACCTTC
TRBV4-1	TRBJ2-7	many	NA	CASSQESGGTYEQYF	TGCGCCAGCAGCCAAGAATCCGGAGGGACCTACGAGCAGTACTTC
TRBV6-2/TRBV6-3	TRBJ2-1	NA	NA	CASSPFRESSYNEQFF	TGTGCCAGCAGTCCCTTTCGGGAGAGCTCCTACAATGAGCAGTTCTTC
TRBV12-3/TRBV12-4	TRBJ2-3	many	TRBD1	CASSRGQGSTDTQYF	TGTGCCAGCAGTCGGGGACAGGGTAGCACAGATACGCAGTATTTT
TRBV3-1	TRBJ2-3	many	TRBD2	CASRKGLDGTDTQYF	TGTGCCAGCAGGAAAGGACTAGATGGCACAGATACGCAGTATTTT
TRBV5-1	TRBJ2-5	many	NA	CASSLAGLRETQYF	TGCGCCAGCAGCTTGGCAGGGTTGCGAGAGACCCAGTACTTC
TRBV29-1	TRBJ1-5	many	TRBD1	CSVSDRGRNQPQHF	TGCAGCGTGTCCGACAGGGGAAGGAATCAGCCCCAGCATTTT
TRBV27	TRBJ2-7	many	TRBD2	CASSLSGSGAEQYF	TGTGCCAGCAGTTTAAGTGGGAGCGGGGCCGAGCAGTACTTC
TRBV6-2/TRBV6-3	TRBJ2-7	NA	TRBD2	CASSGRSGSNEQYF	TGTGCCAGCTCTGGGCGTAGCGGGAGCAACGAGCAGTACTTC
TRBV10-3	TRBJ1-5	many	NA	CAISESIQPQHF	TGTGCCATCAGTGAGTCTATTCAGCCCCAGCATTTT
TRBV20-1	TRBJ1-5	many	NA	CSAPLRLGQPQHF	TGCAGTGCGCCCCTCCGTCTCGGTCAGCCCCAGCATTTT
TRBV2	TRBJ2-7	many	NA	CASKADTYEQYF	TGTGCCAGCAAGGCAGATACCTACGAGCAGTACTTC
TRBV5-1	TRBJ2-3	many	NA	CASSPSGTDPRGRTDTQYF	TGCGCCAGCAGCCCGTCCGGGACCGACCCCAGGGGTAGGACAGATACGCAGTATTTT
TRBV20-1	TRBJ1-2	many	NA	CSAKISNYGYTF	TGCAGTGCCAAGATCTCTAACTATGGCTACACCTTC
TRBV18	TRBJ1-4	NA	NA	CASSLSGTGHEKLFF	TGTGCCAGCTCACTTTCCGGGACCGGGCATGAAAAACTGTTTTTT
TRBV4-1	TRBJ1-2	NA	NA	CASSQWTDPNYGYTF	TGCGCCAGCAGCCAATGGACGGATCCTAACTATGGCTACACCTTC
TRBV5-1	TRBJ1-1	many	NA	CASSLEAVGSSGAFF	TGCGCCAGCAGCTTGGAGGCGGTAGGCTCATCGGGAGCTTTCTTT
TRBV7-2	TRBJ1-1	many	NA	CASTLQTNTEAFF	TGTGCCAGCACCCTTCAGACGAACACTGAAGCTTTCTTT
TRBV12-3/TRBV12-4	TRBJ1-5	many	NA	CASSFQSHQPQHF	TGTGCCAGCAGTTTCCAGAGCCATCAGCCCCAGCATTTT
TRBV4-3	TRBJ1-6	many	NA	CASSQEYGESNSPLHF	TGCGCCAGCAGCCAAGAGTATGGGGAATCTAATTCACCCCTCCACTTT
TRBV5-1	TRBJ2-1	many	TRBD2	CASSLSGLPGNEQFF	TGCGCCAGCAGCTTGTCGGGACTACCGGGAAATGAGCAGTTCTTC
TRBV5-1	TRBJ1-4	many	NA	CASSLYQGREKLFF	TGCGCCAGCAGCTTGTATCAGGGCCGGGAAAAACTGTTTTTT
TRBV25-1	TRBJ2-1	many	NA	CASSEWEGGKDEQFF	TGTGCCAGCAGTGAATGGGAAGGAGGGAAGGATGAGCAGTTCTTC
TRBV20-1	TRBJ2-7	many	NA	CSARVAPGTLDEQYF	TGCAGTGCTAGAGTGGCACCGGGGACCTTGGACGAGCAGTACTTC
TRBV20-1	TRBJ2-5	many	TRBD1	CSANPGTGASQETQYF	TGCAGTGCGAACCCCGGGACAGGGGCATCTCAAGAGACCCAGTACTTC
TRBV2	TRBJ2-1	many	NA	CASSGDEQFF	TGTGCCAGCAGTGGGGATGAGCAGTTCTTC
TRBV5-1	TRBJ2-6	NA	NA	CASSLRVGANVLTF	TGCGCCAGCAGCTTACGCGTTGGGGCCAACGTCCTGACTTTC
TRBV10-3	TRBJ2-1	many	TRBD1	CAITRDSEYNEQFF	TGTGCCATCACTCGGGACAGCGAATACAATGAGCAGTTCTTC
TRBV5-1	TRBJ2-1	few	NA	CASSLGVFNEQFF	TGCGCCAGCAGCTTGGGGGTCTTCAATGAGCAGTTCTTC
TRBV7-2	TRBJ2-2	many	NA	CASGRTVDTGELFF	TGTGCCAGCGGGAGGACAGTTGACACCGGGGAGCTGTTTTTT